This TCR beta chain came from a study of T cell responses to AZD1222 COVID-19 vaccine. Findings and caveats of the study: Just 5 to 7 people given AZD1222 tested seropositive at baseline. Sampled repertoires all dated from after the peak T cell response.

This clone appeared once. What it recognizes is unknown. CDR3 length: 15 residues. V was cut by 5 bases and J by 4 bases, with 14 bases left in between. Germline V gene data show CDR1 as MDHEN and CDR2 as SYDVKM. Here immunoSEQ multiplex PCR was the method, and the copy in TCRdb shows in-frame clones only, minus some. The sample contains approximately 100,000 clones, around nine tenths of which appear only once. The TCR sequence derives from an adult in good health. V gene TRBV28 combines with J gene TRBJ2-2; D tentatively reads TRBD1 or TRBD2 (5 bases each). The sequences come from peripheral blood, collected on day 0 of AZD1222 vaccination. DNA of the CDR3: TGTGCCAGCAGTAGCCCTACTGGGGGCACCGGGGAGCTGTTTTTT. This sequence encodes CASSSPTGGTGELFF.